The next 10 T cell receptor beta chains were all read from a single sample in a study of blood T cell repertoires in COVID-19. The method was immunoSEQ multiplex PCR; TCRdb's version includes in-frame clones alone and lacks a portion of them. The data hold fewer than 250,000 clones, with 80% to 90% observed a single time. The sequenced material came from PBMCs or T cells enriched from blood (not recorded which). The receptors shown here come from a woman between 45 and 65 years old who had been exposed to COVID-19.

The chain employs TRBV28 and TRBJ2-2, with 15 bases aligning to TRBD2. The CDR3 runs 19 residues. After removal of 5 bases from V and 4 bases from J, the junction contained 11 bases not matched to a gene. CDR1 and CDR2 from the germline V gene are MDHEN and SYDVKM. In DNA form, the CDR3 reads TGTGCCAGCAGTACCCGTCGGACTAGCGGGGGGGCGGGCACCGGGGAGCTGTTTTTT. Translating it yields CASSTRRTSGGAGTGELFF.

CDR3 bases: TGCGCCAGCAGCCAAGATCTTGAACAGGCAGTCACAGATACGCAGTATTTT. Protein sequence: CASSQDLEQAVTDTQYF. The V and J genes are TRBV4-3 and TRBJ2-3; maybe TRBD1 (5 bases). The CDR3 is made up of 17 amino acids. V dropped 0 bases and J dropped 2 bases, with 15 bases sitting between them. Germline assignment: CDR1 LGHNA and CDR2 YSLEER.

The rearrangement uses TRBV15 and TRBJ1-1; D unclear. Trimming took off 0 bases at V and 13 bases at J, with 21 bases between the two ends. The CDR3 extends over 15 amino acids. Germline-derived CDR1 and CDR2 are LNHNV and YYDKDF (reference sequence). CDR3 DNA: TGTGCCACCAGCAGAGATAGAGCGTCCGGGCGGGTTAGTTTCTTT. It yields the protein CATSRDRASGRVSFF. Together with reference TRBV15 and TRBJ1-1, the CDR3 gives the full variable domain: DAMVIQNPRYQVTQFGKPVTLSCSQTLNHNVMYWYQQKSSQAPKLLFHYYDKDFNNEADTPDNFQSRRPNTSFCFLDIRSPGLGDTAMYLCATSRDRASGRVSFFGQGTRLTVV.

The genes are TRBV28 and TRBJ2-6; perhaps TRBD2 as D (6 bases). The CDR3 is 15 residues long. The V end lost 8 bases, the J end lost 0 bases, and 11 bases lay between the germline ends. Germline V gives CDR1 MDHEN, CDR2 SYDVKM. The CDR3 sequence: CASGRFSSGANVLTF. The CDR3, as DNA: TGTGCCAGCGGGAGGTTCAGCTCTGGGGCCAACGTCCTGACTTTC.

Only one count was recorded for this clone. The V call is TRBV20-1, the J call TRBJ1-2, with D unclear. V lost 3 bases and J lost 2, with 10 bases in between. This CDR3 has 13 residues. The germline gives CDR1 DFQATT, CDR2 SNEGSKA (reference sequence). CDR3 loop: CSASDAANYGYTF. The CDR3 DNA follows: TGCAGTGCTAGTGACGCGGCGAACTATGGCTACACCTTC.

This chain uses TRBV7-9 with TRBJ1-2; D not certain. V was cut by 7 bases and J by 3 bases, with 9 bases left in between. In germline, CDR1 is SEHNR, CDR2 FQNEAQ (reference sequence). This CDR3 has 12 amino acids. The CDR3 DNA reads TGTGCCAGCACCGCGGGTTACTATGGCTACACCTTC. It translates to CASTAGYYGYTF.

The rearrangement links TRBV3-1 (or the pseudogene TRBV3-2) to TRBJ1-2; 8 bases map to TRBD1. The CDR3 spans 15 residues. From germline, CDR1 is LGHDT and CDR2 YNNKEL (reference sequence). V lost 4 bases, J lost 8 bases, and 12 bases stayed unmatched. The CDR3 here is CASSPLRTGSRGYTF. The DNA of the CDR3 is TGTGCCAGCAGCCCCCTCAGGACAGGGTCGAGGGGCTACACCTTC.

This clone has more than one count but fewer than ten. This sequence joins TRBV11-2 and TRBJ1-1, with TRBD1 as a possible D gene (6 bases). This CDR3 has 13 residues. The germline V and J ends were trimmed by 3 bases and 6 bases, with 11 bases remaining between them. CDR1 SGHAT and CDR2 FQNNGV come from the germline V gene. The CDR3 reads CASSFSTGSEAFF. In nucleotides, the CDR3 is TGTGCCAGCAGCTTTTCAACAGGGTCTGAAGCTTTCTTT.

The rearrangement links TRBV9 to TRBJ2-3, with D possibly matching TRBD2 (6 bases). Trimming removed 2 bases at V and 2 bases at J, with 12 bases between. The CDR3 runs 15 residues. The germline V gene has CDR1 SGDLS and CDR2 YYNGEE. The CDR3 nucleotides are TGTGCCAGCAGCGTTGCAGGGAGGAACACAGATACGCAGTATTTT. Translating gives CASSVAGRNTDTQYF.

This clone was picked up many times. The chain recombines TRBV5-8 with TRBJ1-6, with no clear D. The CDR3 covers 15 residues. From germline, CDR1 is SGHTS and CDR2 YDEGEE. Trimming removed 1 base from V and 6 bases from J, with 11 bases in between. In nucleotides, the CDR3 is TGTGCCAGCAGCTTGATTGAGAGGGCTAATTCACCCCTCCACTTT. Translated, it gives CASSLIERANSPLHF.